This T cell receptor (beta chain) was captured by sequencing in a study of blood T cells in healthy people across ages. Findings and caveats of the study: Expanded clonotype changes were possibly confounded by unknown donor CMV status.

The use of a sample-barcoded 5' primer and a J-beta primer mix characterized a second PCR of roughly 7 to 11 cycles. Every cDNA molecule bore a tag from a template-switch adaptor containing 12 random nucleotides. One entry per CDR3 protein, called by TCRdb with MiXCR from the 5' RACE reads. The table includes some 850,000 distinct CDR3 sequences, roughly 25% detected once. Note on this clonotype: Its target is not known.

Germline CDR1 is SGHRS and CDR2 is YFSETQ. This CDR3 has 15 amino acids. J lost 4 bases, V lost 2 bases, and 7 bases had no gene match. These data were likewise used in another study, on T cells of mothers and their children.

This TCR derives from a boy between 5 and 17 years old in good health. This chain joins TRBV5-1 and TRBJ2-5; 8 bases are shared with TRBD2. Sequencing was done on a sample of blood. CDR3 residues: CASSFGGGSPETQYF. For the CDR3, the DNA is TGCGCCAGCAGCTTCGGGGGGGGCTCCCCAGAGACCCAGTACTTC.